The subject of this entry is one TCR beta chain. Its antigen is not known. Assay: immunoSEQ multiplex PCR; the TCRdb copy retains only in-frame clones and omits some. In the table there are roughly 54,000 clones, less than 90% of which are singletons. These data belong to a study of a mutant IDH1 vaccine in newly diagnosed glioma. Across the study: Prior therapy was radiotherapy, temozolomide, or both; most received both. Visit timing is recorded as week 35 for V12 and week 47 for V13.

The time point was: week 35, safety follow-up. Topical imiquimod was applied with each vaccine dose, which held 300 ug of mutant IDH1 20-mer peptide. The germline CDR1 and CDR2 sequences are SGHRS and YFSETQ. The CDR3 has 16 residues. Trimming cost V 4 bases and J 6 bases; bases outside gene matches: 11. This chain links TRBV5-1 with TRBJ2-4, with 9 bases aligning to TRBD1. The sample here was PBMCs, taken from a glioma patient whose treatment included an IDH1 peptide vaccine. This clonotype originated in a young woman with glioma. CDR3 sequence reads: CASSRLGQGTGNIQYF. CDR3 nucleotide sequence: TGCGCCAGCAGCAGATTGGGACAGGGTACGGGAAACATTCAGTACTTC.